This is a list of T cell receptor beta chains from one sample in a study of cytomegalovirus exposure and HLA in healthy donors. Sequencing was performed with immunoSEQ multiplex PCR; in TCRdb, only in-frame clones are kept and a portion is missing. Here the sample spans around 80,000 clones, about 96% being singletons. Sequencing was performed on PBMCs. These receptors were obtained from a woman younger than 30 in good health and CMV-seronegative. CDR3s include the opening cysteine and the closing phenylalanine or tryptophan. The order of the fields is J gene, V gene, D gene, clone size, CDR3 DNA, CDR3 protein. D genes are given only for firm matches. Some rows have no size entry. The others give once, few or many, or a class for an expanded clone.

TRBJ1-1,TRBV18,NA,NA,TGTGCCAGCTCGGAAAGACAGGCCAAATCGTCCACTGAAGCTTTCTTT,CASSERQAKSSTEAFF
TRBJ1-4,TRBV29-1,NA,NA,TGCAGCGTTGCCTTTTACAGGAATGAAAAACTGTTTTTT,CSVAFYRNEKLFF
TRBJ1-5,TRBV7-9,TRBD1,NA,TGTGCCAGCAGCCCCGGGGGACAGGATTACAATCAGCCCCAGCATTTT,CASSPGGQDYNQPQHF
TRBJ2-1,TRBV4-1,NA,NA,TGCGCCAGCAGCCAAGCTGAGACTACGGGGAATGAGCAGTTCTTC,CASSQAETTGNEQFF
TRBJ2-7,TRBV6-5,NA,NA,TGTGCCAGCAGTTACTCGAAAAGGAGCTACGAGCAGTACTTC,CASSYSKRSYEQYF
TRBJ2-1,TRBV29-1,TRBD2,NA,TGCAGCGTTGATAGGACTAGCGGGAGAGGGGACAATGAGCAGTTCTTC,CSVDRTSGRGDNEQFF
TRBJ2-5,TRBV2,TRBD2,NA,TGTGCCAGCAGTGAAGCGCAACTTAGGGGACTAGACGGGATTGTGGAAGAGACCCAGTACTTC,CASSEAQLRGLDGIVEETQYF
TRBJ2-5,TRBV9,TRBD2,NA,TGTGCCAGCTCCTCACTCCGGGAGGGGACCCAGTACTTC,CASSSLREGTQYF
TRBJ2-3,TRBV27,NA,NA,TGTGCCAGCAGTTTATCCTCCCCCACAGATACGCAGTATTTT,CASSLSSPTDTQYF
TRBJ1-2,TRBV2,NA,NA,TGTGCCAGCAGACAGGACAGCGGGAATGGCTACACCTTC,CASRQDSGNGYTF
TRBJ2-7,TRBV7-9,NA,NA,TGTGCCAGCAGCTCACCATTAACTCCCTACGAGCAGTACTTC,CASSSPLTPYEQYF
TRBJ2-2,TRBV2,TRBD1,NA,TGTGCCACCGACAGGGATCTGAACACCGGGGAGCTGTTTTTT,CATDRDLNTGELFF
TRBJ2-1,TRBV9,NA,NA,TGTGCCAGCAGCGTTGCAGGGACTTACTCCTACAATGAGCAGTTCTTC,CASSVAGTYSYNEQFF
TRBJ2-1,TRBV6-1,TRBD2,NA,TGTGCCAGCAGTGAACTAGCGGGAGGGCCCAATGAGCAGTTCTTC,CASSELAGGPNEQFF
TRBJ1-5,TRBV6-6,NA,NA,TGTGCCAGCACAAAATTGGGAGGTCAGCCCCAGCATTTT,CASTKLGGQPQHF
TRBJ2-1,TRBV27,NA,NA,TGTGCCAGCAGTTTACTTCAGGGTATAAACAATGAGCAGTTCTTC,CASSLLQGINNEQFF
TRBJ1-1,TRBV11-2,NA,NA,TGTGCCAGCAGCTTAGAGGGGGCAGGCGCTGAAGCTTTCTTT,CASSLEGAGAEAFF
TRBJ1-1,TRBV23-1,NA,NA,TGCGCCAGCAGTCAAGAACACCTGAACACTGAAGCTTTCTTT,CASSQEHLNTEAFF
TRBJ2-1,TRBV7-9,NA,NA,TGTGCCAGCAGCTCTGCGGTAGCCCAAGACTACAATGAGCAGTTCTTC,CASSSAVAQDYNEQFF
TRBJ1-2,TRBV6-6,NA,NA,TGTGCCAGCAGTTACCCATACAAGACAGACGGCTACACCTTC,CASSYPYKTDGYTF
TRBJ2-3,TRBV18,TRBD2,NA,TGTGCCAGCTCACCACCCATCTCGCAAGCGGGGGGAGATACGCAGTATTTT,CASSPPISQAGGDTQYF
TRBJ2-5,TRBV5-1,NA,NA,TGCGCCAGCAGCTTGGGGACTAACCAAGAGACCCAGTACTTC,CASSLGTNQETQYF
TRBJ1-1,TRBV20-1,NA,NA,TGCAGTGACGGGTGGACTGAAGCTTTCTTT,CSDGWTEAFF
TRBJ2-2,TRBV7-6,NA,NA,TGTGCCAGCAGCTTGGGTAGCCCCAACACCGGGGAGCTGTTTTTT,CASSLGSPNTGELFF
TRBJ2-7,TRBV4-1,TRBD1,once,TGCGCCAGCAGCCAAGATAGGGGACAGACCTTCTACGAGCAGTACTTC,CASSQDRGQTFYEQYF
TRBJ2-1,TRBV4-2,NA,NA,TGTGCCAGCAGCCAAGATCCGGTGGACTATATTGGGCAGTTCTTC,CASSQDPVDYIGQFF
TRBJ2-7,TRBV6-5,TRBD1,NA,TGTGCCAGCAGGACAGACAGGGGATGGTCCTACGAGCAGTACTTC,CASRTDRGWSYEQYF
TRBJ1-4,TRBV21-1,NA,once,TGTGCCAGCAGCAAGAAAAGGGGCAGAATTAATGAAAAACTGTTTTTT,CASSKKRGRINEKLFF
TRBJ1-5,TRBV4-1,NA,NA,TGCGCCAGCAGCCAAGATAGAACGGGATCTCCCCCATTTTTTAGCAATCAGCCCCAGCATTTT,CASSQDRTGSPPFFSNQPQHF
TRBJ2-3,TRBV4-1,NA,NA,TGCGCCAGCAGCCAACTTCTTGTTAGCACAGATACGCAGTATTTT,CASSQLLVSTDTQYF
TRBJ2-7,TRBV7-9,NA,NA,TGTGCCAGCAGTACACGTGGACAGACCTACGAGCAGTACTTC,CASSTRGQTYEQYF
TRBJ2-7,TRBV28,NA,NA,TGTGCCAGCAGTCAAACCCCACAGGGCTACGAGCAGTACTTC,CASSQTPQGYEQYF
TRBJ2-1,TRBV9,NA,once,TGTGCCAGCAGCTCGAAAACGGATGAGCAGTTCTTC,CASSSKTDEQFF
TRBJ1-2,TRBV28,TRBD1,NA,TGTGCCAGCAGTTCCGCCGACAGGGTTGGCTACACCTTC,CASSSADRVGYTF
TRBJ2-7,TRBV5-1,NA,NA,TGCGCCAGCAGCGGGCAGGCGAGCTCCTACGAGCAGTACTTC,CASSGQASSYEQYF
TRBJ1-3,TRBV27,NA,NA,TGTGCCAGCAGTCCGCGACAGCCACTCTCTGGAAACACCATATATTTT,CASSPRQPLSGNTIYF
TRBJ1-2,TRBV6-1,TRBD1,NA,TGTGCCAGCAGGCGGGAGGGGGCTGACGGTGGCTACACCTTC,CASRREGADGGYTF
TRBJ1-2,TRBV18,TRBD1,once,TGTGCCAGCTCAGCAGCGACGGGACAGATGGAGGGCTACACCTTC,CASSAATGQMEGYTF
TRBJ2-7,TRBV27,NA,once,TGTGCCAGCAGTCGGTATAGTCGCCACGAGCAGTACTTC,CASSRYSRHEQYF
TRBJ1-2,TRBV10-2,TRBD1,NA,TGCGCCAGCAGTGAAGGCTCAGGGGGCGAACCAAACTATGGCTACACCTTC,CASSEGSGGEPNYGYTF
TRBJ2-1,TRBV4-1,TRBD2,NA,TGCGCCAGCAGCCCATCGGGACTAGCGGGCTACAATGAGCAGTTCTTC,CASSPSGLAGYNEQFF
TRBJ2-1,TRBV5-1,TRBD2,NA,TGCGCCAGCAGCTTGACGGGGGGACTAGCGGATTACAATGAGCAGTTCTTC,CASSLTGGLADYNEQFF
TRBJ1-1,TRBV28,NA,NA,TGTGCCAGCAGTTGGATGGTCTTCGGGGAAAACACTGAAGCTTTCTTT,CASSWMVFGENTEAFF
TRBJ2-3,TRBV5-1,NA,NA,TGCGCCAGCAGAATTGAGGGAGTCACAGATACGCAGTATTTT,CASRIEGVTDTQYF
TRBJ2-1,TRBV7-8,NA,NA,TGTGCCAGCAGCTTAGGTCGTTTGTCAGCGGGCGAGCAGTTCTTC,CASSLGRLSAGEQFF
TRBJ2-1,TRBV6-4,TRBD1,NA,TGTGCCAGCAGTTCGGACAGGGGGGATCGGGGTGAGCAGTTCTTC,CASSSDRGDRGEQFF
TRBJ2-7,TRBV27,NA,NA,TGTGCCAGCAGCTACCGCCCATCCTACGAGCAGTACTTC,CASSYRPSYEQYF